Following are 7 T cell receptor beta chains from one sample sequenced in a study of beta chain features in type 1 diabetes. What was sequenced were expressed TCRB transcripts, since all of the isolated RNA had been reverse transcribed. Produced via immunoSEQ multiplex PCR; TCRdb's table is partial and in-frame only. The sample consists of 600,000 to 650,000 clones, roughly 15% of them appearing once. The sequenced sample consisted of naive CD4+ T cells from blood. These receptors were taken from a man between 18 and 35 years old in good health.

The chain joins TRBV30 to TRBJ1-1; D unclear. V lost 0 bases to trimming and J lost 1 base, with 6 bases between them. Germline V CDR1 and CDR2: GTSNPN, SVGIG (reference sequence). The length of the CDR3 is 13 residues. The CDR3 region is CAWSVNGNTEAFF. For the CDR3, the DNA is TGTGCCTGGAGTGTAAATGGGAACACTGAAGCTTTCTTT.

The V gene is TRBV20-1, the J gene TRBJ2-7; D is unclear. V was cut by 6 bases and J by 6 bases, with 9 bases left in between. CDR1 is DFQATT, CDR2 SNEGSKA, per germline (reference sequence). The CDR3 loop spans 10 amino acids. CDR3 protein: CSAGRVEQYF. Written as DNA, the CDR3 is TGCAGTGCCGGACGGGTCGAGCAGTACTTC.

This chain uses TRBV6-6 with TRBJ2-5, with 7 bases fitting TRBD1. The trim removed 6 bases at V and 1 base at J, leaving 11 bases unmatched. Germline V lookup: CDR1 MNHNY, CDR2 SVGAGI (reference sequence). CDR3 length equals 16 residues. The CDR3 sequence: CASSYSRQGLQETQYF. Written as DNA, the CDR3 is TGTGCCAGCAGCTATAGCCGACAGGGCCTCCAAGAGACCCAGTACTTC.

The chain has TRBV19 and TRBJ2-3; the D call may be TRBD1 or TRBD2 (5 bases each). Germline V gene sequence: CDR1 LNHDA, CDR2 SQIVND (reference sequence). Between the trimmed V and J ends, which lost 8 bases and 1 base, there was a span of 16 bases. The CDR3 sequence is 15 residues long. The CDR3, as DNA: TGTGCCAGTGGGGTAGATCGGGGCGGCACAGATACGCAGTATTTT. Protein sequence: CASGVDRGGTDTQYF.

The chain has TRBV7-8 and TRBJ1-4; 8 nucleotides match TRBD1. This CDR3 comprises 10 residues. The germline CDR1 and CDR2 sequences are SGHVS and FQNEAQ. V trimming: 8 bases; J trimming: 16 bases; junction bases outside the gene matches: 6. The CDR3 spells CASPDREGFF. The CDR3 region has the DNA TGTGCCAGCCCGGACAGGGAGGGGTTTTTT.

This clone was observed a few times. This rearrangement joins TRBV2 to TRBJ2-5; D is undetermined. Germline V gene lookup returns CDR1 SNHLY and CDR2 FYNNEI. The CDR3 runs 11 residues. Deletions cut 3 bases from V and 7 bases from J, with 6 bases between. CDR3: CASSERRTQYF. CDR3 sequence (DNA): TGTGCCAGCAGTGAGAGAAGGACCCAGTACTTC.

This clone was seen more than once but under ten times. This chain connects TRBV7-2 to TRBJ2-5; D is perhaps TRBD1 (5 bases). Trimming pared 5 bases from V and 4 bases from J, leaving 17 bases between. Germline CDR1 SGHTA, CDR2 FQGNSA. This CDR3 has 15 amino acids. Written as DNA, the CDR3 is TGTGCCAGCAGCACGAGGACAATGCCGAGAGAGACCCAGTACTTC. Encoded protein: CASSTRTMPRETQYF.